The 17 T cell receptor beta chains below were found in one sample sequenced in a study of control samples from healthy donors and cancer patients (dated by TCRdb to between 2020 and 2021). Libraries were built with the immunoSEQ multiplex PCR assay. TCRdb stores this immuneACCESS table with in-frame sequences only. Part of the clones is absent; in the studies checked, under half of the shortfall reflects unresolved V genes, and no reason is known for the rest. This sample comprises 100,000 to 150,000 clones, 80% to 95% of them detected only once. The ten largest clones represent roughly 2.5% of the sample. The sequenced material came from blood. Every receptor here comes from a man younger than 30 in good health.

J is TRBJ1-2 and V is TRBV27; 8 bases agree with TRBD1. Germline loops: CDR1 MNHEY, CDR2 SMNVEV (reference sequence). The CDR3 covers 15 residues. Trimming cost V 8 bases and J 5 bases; bases outside gene matches: 13. The CDR3 here is CASPIVLNRGYGYTF. DNA for the CDR3: TGTGCCAGCCCAATCGTCCTGAACAGGGGGTATGGCTACACCTTC.

The V and J genes are TRBV9 and TRBJ1-4, with D possibly TRBD1 on 6 matching bases. Germline V gene sequence: CDR1 SGDLS, CDR2 YYNGEE. V was pared by 5 bases and J by 1 base, with 9 bases between. The CDR3 loop spans 14 amino acids. The CDR3 coding sequence is TGTGCCAGCAGTCAGGGGAGAACTAATGAAAAACTGTTTTTT. It codes for CASSQGRTNEKLFF.

A note on this clone: Sequence at one end of the junction differs from germline and may be a read error. In DNA form, the CDR3 reads TGTGCCAGCAGGTTAGGGGGTGGCACAGATACGCAGTATTTT. This codes for CASRLGGGTDTQYF. The rearrangement uses TRBV7-9 and TRBJ2-3, with D possibly being TRBD1 (6 bases). The CDR3 loop spans 14 amino acids. CDR1 is SEHNR and CDR2 is FQNEAQ in the germline V gene (reference sequence).

The chain uses TRBV6-2 or TRBV6-3 and TRBJ2-2; D is uncertain. Trimming pared 5 bases from V and 0 bases from J, leaving 10 bases between. Germline CDR1 MNHEY, CDR2 SVGEGT. The CDR3 sequence is 15 residues long. Here the CDR3 reads CASSTGKPNTGELFF. The CDR3 DNA sequence: TGTGCCAGCAGTACGGGCAAACCGAACACCGGGGAGCTGTTTTTT.

V usage is TRBV18 and J usage is TRBJ1-2; D not resolved. CDR3 length equals 13 residues. Germline CDR1 reads KGHSH; CDR2 reads LQKENI. Trimming left V 3 bases short and J 5 bases short, with 10 bases between. CDR3 bases: TGTGCCAGCTCACCGGAGAAGGGATATGGCTACACCTTC. As protein: CASSPEKGYGYTF.

V usage is TRBV3-1 (or the pseudogene TRBV3-2) and J usage is TRBJ1-1; tentative D call: TRBD1 (5 bases). Between the trimmed V and J ends, which lost 1 base and 4 bases, there was a span of 16 bases. The CDR3 spans 16 residues. The germline CDR1 and CDR2 sequences are LGHDT and YNNKEL (reference sequence). The CDR3 spells CASSQAPGGGGTEAFF. CDR3 bases: TGTGCCAGCAGCCAAGCGCCCGGGGGAGGTGGCACTGAAGCTTTCTTT.

V is TRBV7-8 and J is TRBJ1-1; D unresolved. Germline V lookup: CDR1 SGHVS, CDR2 FQNEAQ. The CDR3 runs to 13 residues. V lost 1 base and J 4 bases, leaving 7 bases between the germline ends. Here the CDR3 DNA reads TGTGCCAGCAGCTTAGGGACCGTCACTGAAGCTTTCTTT. It yields the protein CASSLGTVTEAFF.

This rearrangement joins TRBV9 to TRBJ2-3; TRBD2 matches at 9 bases. CDR1 and CDR2 (germline): SGDLS, YYNGEE. V lost 1 base, J lost 2 bases, and 5 bases stayed unmatched. The CDR3 sequence is 16 residues long. The CDR3 DNA is TGTGCCAGCAGCGTAACAGGCGGGGGGGACACAGATACGCAGTATTTT. It yields the protein CASSVTGGGDTDTQYF.

This chain joins TRBV5-6 and TRBJ2-1; 13 bases match TRBD2. Per the germline V gene, CDR1 is SGHDT and CDR2 is YYEEEE. This CDR3 is built from 16 residues. The V segment lost 1 base and the J segment 7 bases; nucleotides outside the gene matches: 5. CDR3 in amino acids: CASSLWTSGSWNEQFF. The CDR3 bases are TGTGCCAGCAGCTTGTGGACTAGCGGGAGTTGGAATGAGCAGTTCTTC.

V gene TRBV12-5 combines with J gene TRBJ2-7; tentative D call: TRBD1 (6 bases). This CDR3 is 17 amino acids long. V dropped 0 bases and J dropped 4 bases, with 19 bases sitting between them. Germline V gene sequence: CDR1 LGHNT, CDR2 FRNRAP. CDR3 region: CASGLVAPRGGMYEQYV. In DNA form, the CDR3 reads TGTGCTAGTGGTTTGGTGGCTCCTAGAGGGGGTATGTACGAGCAGTACGTC.

Here the CDR3 reads CASSRQTGASTDTQYF. In DNA, the CDR3 is TGTGCCAGTAGTAGGCAGACAGGGGCTAGCACAGATACGCAGTATTTT. This chain links TRBV19 with TRBJ2-3, with TRBD1 matching over 8 bases. With 4 bases clipped from V and 0 bases from J, the junction kept 6 bases outside the gene matches. Germline assignment: CDR1 LNHDA and CDR2 SQIVND (reference sequence). The CDR3 covers 16 residues.

The count of this clone is one. This chain joins TRBV30 and TRBJ2-3; D is possibly TRBD1 (6 bases). CDR1 and CDR2 (germline): GTSNPN, SVGIG (reference sequence). The CDR3 has 15 residues. V dropped 0 bases and J dropped 7 bases, with 17 bases sitting between them. The CDR3 reads CAWSVGAGSRNTQYF. The CDR3 DNA is TGTGCCTGGAGTGTGGGGGCAGGGTCCCGGAATACGCAGTATTTT.

J is TRBJ2-3 and V is TRBV28; D is undetermined. V lost 3 bases and J 6 bases, leaving 13 bases between the germline ends. This CDR3 has 14 amino acids. The germline V gene has CDR1 MDHEN and CDR2 SYDVKM. CDR3 region: CASSFVGPDDTQYF. The CDR3 bases are TGTGCCAGCAGTTTCGTAGGGCCAGACGATACGCAGTATTTT.

The V gene is TRBV12-3 or TRBV12-4, the J gene TRBJ2-7; D is unresolved. The CDR3 totals 13 residues. V was clipped by 5 bases and J by 0 bases, with 8 bases between them. The CDR3 region has the DNA TGTGCCAGCAGTCTTAAGAGCTCCTACGAGCAGTACTTC. This gives the protein CASSLKSSYEQYF.

The rearrangement joins TRBV19 to TRBJ1-5, with TRBD1 matching 9 bases. From germline, CDR1 is LNHDA and CDR2 SQIVND (reference sequence). This CDR3 is 15 amino acids long. Unmatched junction bases numbered 4, after V lost 3 bases and J lost 4 bases. CDR3 nucleotides: TGTGCCAGTAGTATTAGGGACAGGGCGAATCAGCCCCAGCATTTT. Protein: CASSIRDRANQPQHF.

This sequence joins TRBV27 and TRBJ2-5; D is unresolved. CDR1 and CDR2 (germline): MNHEY, SMNVEV (reference sequence). The V and J ends lost 5 bases and 7 bases respectively, with 5 bases between them. The CDR3 totals 10 residues. The DNA of the CDR3 is TGTGCCAGCAGTACCATGACCCAGTACTTC. Translating gives CASSTMTQYF.

The chain employs TRBV3-1 (or the pseudogene TRBV3-2) and TRBJ1-3; 7 bases are a match to TRBD1. Looked up from germline, CDR1 is LGHDT and CDR2 is YNNKEL (reference sequence). There are 16 residues in the CDR3. V was pared by 3 bases and J by 0 bases, with 5 bases of the junction left unmatched. The CDR3 reads CASSHNDRASGNTIYF. CDR3 DNA sequence: TGTGCCAGCAGCCATAACGACAGGGCCTCTGGAAACACCATATATTTT.